Presented here are 10 T cell receptor beta chains from one specimen sequenced in a study of T cells after yellow fever vaccination. Each CDR3 protein gets one entry after TCRdb re-called the 5' RACE reads with MiXCR. The table lists just under 600,000 distinct CDR3 sequences, roughly 14% of them singletons. Specimen: PBMCs, collected on the day of the yellow fever booster vaccination. The source is a young man who received the YFV17D yellow fever vaccine.

This clonotype was found many times. The rearrangement joins TRBV28 to TRBJ2-2, with D unclear. The CDR3 runs to 12 residues. Per germline, CDR1 MDHEN and CDR2 SYDVKM. Trimming took 5 bases from V and 5 from J, leaving 6 bases between them. As DNA, the CDR3 is TGTGCCAGCAGTCCCTGGACCGGGGAGCTGTTTTTT. Its protein product is CASSPWTGELFF.

The CDR3 is CASSHTSGSGEQYF. The CDR3 DNA is TGCGCCAGCAGCCACACTAGCGGGAGTGGCGAGCAGTACTTC. This chain links TRBV4-3 with TRBJ2-7, with 11 bases lining up with TRBD2. CDR1 and CDR2 from the germline V gene are LGHNA and YSLEER. The CDR3 covers 14 residues. V was pared by 3 bases and J by 6 bases, with 4 bases of the junction left unmatched.

The table lists this clonotype with a few counts. Compared with germline, one end of the junction differs, possibly owing to a read error. V and J are TRBV20-1 and TRBJ2-1, with 12 bases aligning to TRBD2. CDR1 and CDR2 from the germline V gene are DFQATT and SNEGSKA (reference sequence). The CDR3 runs to 16 residues. CDR3 in amino acids: CCARDPSGRAANEQFF. CDR3 coding DNA: TGCTGTGCTAGAGACCCTAGCGGGAGGGCAGCCAATGAGCAGTTCTTC.

This clonotype was seen a few times. V and J are TRBV10-3 and TRBJ1-6; tentatively, D is TRBD1 (5 bases). Germline CDR1 is ENHRY and CDR2 is SYGVKD. The CDR3 is made up of 17 amino acids. Trimming cost V 2 bases and J 8 bases, with 19 bases left between them. This CDR3 is CAISENKGAKGHSPLHF. In DNA form, the CDR3 reads TGTGCCATCAGTGAGAATAAAGGGGCAAAAGGGCATTCACCCCTCCACTTT.

V and J are TRBV28 and TRBJ2-6, with D possibly being TRBD2 (6 bases). The V gene lost 7 bases and the J gene lost 2 bases, with 12 bases spanning the gap. This CDR3 spans 15 amino acids. Germline-derived CDR1 and CDR2 are MDHEN and SYDVKM. The DNA of the CDR3 is TGTGCCAGCAAGGAATTAGCGGCTGGGGCCAACGTCCTGACTTTC. Translated, it gives CASKELAAGANVLTF.

The V call is TRBV10-3, the J call TRBJ1-5, with 7 bases aligning to TRBD1. The V and J ends lost 5 bases and 6 bases, in that order; junction bases with no gene match: 7. The V gene's germline CDR1 is ENHRY and CDR2 SYGVKD. The CDR3 contains 14 residues. CDR3 bases: TGTGCCATCAGTTCTGACAGGGCCGCTCAGCCCCAGCATTTT. Protein: CAISSDRAAQPQHF.

The genes are TRBV6-1 and TRBJ2-3, with D tentatively TRBD2 (5 bases). V lost 7 bases and J lost 5, with 16 bases in between. The CDR3 has 14 amino acids. Germline V lookup: CDR1 MNHNS, CDR2 SASEGT. In DNA, the CDR3 is TGTGCCAGCACGCCCCTAGGAGGCATAGATACGCAGTATTTT. It is translated as CASTPLGGIDTQYF.

A few counts support this clonotype. This rearrangement joins TRBV27 to TRBJ1-5, with a tentative D call TRBD1 (6 bases). CDR3 length: 14 residues. CDR1 is MNHEY and CDR2 is SMNVEV in the germline V gene (reference sequence). Trimming left V 7 bases short and J 3 bases short, with 13 bases between. The CDR3 region has the DNA TGTGCCAGCAAAGTACAGGGACTCAATCAGCCCCAGCATTTT. It specifies CASKVQGLNQPQHF.

This clonotype was counted a few times. The chain links TRBV6-1 to TRBJ1-6; no reliable D call. CDR1 is MNHNS, CDR2 SASEGT, per germline. Trimming shortened V by 5 bases and J by 0 bases, and 11 bases separated the two germline ends. The CDR3 runs to 16 residues. The CDR3 DNA reads as TGTGCCAGCAGTCCCACGGAGTTCTCCTATAATTCACCCCTCCACTTT. Protein: CASSPTEFSYNSPLHF.

Details on this clonotype: The junction and the germline gene differ at one end; a read error may be behind it. The rearrangement uses TRBV15 and TRBJ2-6, with D hard to call. CDR1 and CDR2 (germline): LNHNV, YYDKDF (reference sequence). This CDR3 contains 14 residues. In nucleotides, the CDR3 is TGTGCCACCAGAAGAGGCTCTGGGGCCAACGTCCTGACTTTC. Residues: CATRRGSGANVLTF.